Presented here are 25 T cell receptor beta chains from one specimen sequenced in a study of blood T cell repertoires in COVID-19 (dated by TCRdb to 2020 to 2021). The library was built by means of the immunoSEQ multiplex PCR assay. TCRdb provides this immuneACCESS table in a form limited to in-frame rearrangements. Some clones are lacking; in checked studies, under half of them reflect an unresolved V gene, and why the rest are absent is not known. The sample table contains 300,000 to 350,000 clones; only one count was recorded for approximately 88% of them. Together, the top ten hold less than 5.5% of the sample. Sequencing was carried out using PBMCs or T cells enriched from blood (not recorded which). Receptors were obtained from a man in his thirties or forties who had recovered from COVID-19.

The CDR3 region is CASSLDLYTIYF. In DNA form, the CDR3 reads TGTGCCAGCAGCTTAGATCTATACACCATATATTTT. The chain recombines TRBV7-9 with TRBJ1-3, with D uncertain. Looked up from germline, CDR1 is SEHNR and CDR2 is FQNEAQ (reference sequence). V was shortened by 1 base and J by 8 bases, with 6 bases between the two germline ends. The length of the CDR3 is 12 residues.

The chain is built from TRBV10-3 and TRBJ1-3, with D possibly TRBD1 on 5 matching bases. V lost 6 bases and J 3 bases, leaving 12 bases between the germline ends. Germline V lookup: CDR1 ENHRY, CDR2 SYGVKD. This CDR3 contains 14 residues. CDR3 coding DNA: TGTGCCATCAGATCCGACAGCAGTGGAAACACCATATATTTT. Protein product: CAIRSDSSGNTIYF.

V and J are TRBV6-5 and TRBJ1-2; maybe TRBD1 (5 bases). The ends were cut back, 10 bases at V and 4 bases at J, with 16 bases in the middle. This CDR3 has 13 amino acids. Germline CDR1 and CDR2: MNHEY and SVGAGI. CDR3 sequence (DNA): TGTGCCACCAGGTTTCGCGGGGGCTATGGCTACACCTTC. Translating gives CATRFRGGYGYTF.

The rearrangement joins TRBV9 to TRBJ1-3; D might be TRBD1 (6 bases). Trimming took 0 bases from V and 0 from J, leaving 10 bases between them. The CDR3 is made up of 16 amino acids. Germline lookup yields CDR1 SGDLS and CDR2 YYNGEE. Here the CDR3 reads CASSVGGGSSGNTIYF. The CDR3 DNA follows: TGTGCCAGCAGCGTAGGAGGGGGATCCTCTGGAAACACCATATATTTT.

V usage is TRBV10-3 and J usage is TRBJ2-7; a weak D match, TRBD2 (5 bases). Trimming stripped 0 bases from V and 5 bases from J, with 8 bases between. Germline-derived CDR1 and CDR2 are ENHRY and SYGVKD. There are 13 residues in the CDR3. The CDR3 sequence: CAISESEVHEQYF. The CDR3 coding sequence is TGTGCCATCAGTGAGTCGGAGGTCCACGAGCAGTACTTC.

V is TRBV24-1 and J is TRBJ1-5; a weak D match, TRBD1 (6 bases). CDR1 KGHDR and CDR2 SFDVKD come from the germline V gene. The CDR3 totals 16 residues. V was trimmed by 2 bases and J by 12 bases, leaving 22 bases between them. The CDR3 spells CATSDWGAGQGGLQHF. The CDR3, as DNA: TGTGCCACCAGTGATTGGGGGGCCGGGCAGGGAGGGCTCCAGCATTTT.

The rearrangement uses TRBV5-1 and TRBJ2-2; possibly TRBD1 for D (5 bases). Germline V gives CDR1 SGHRS, CDR2 YFSETQ. With 0 bases removed from V and 1 base from J, the gap between germline ends came to 7 bases. The CDR3 spans 15 residues. The CDR3 here is CASSLEGVNTGELFF. The CDR3 DNA reads TGCGCCAGCAGCTTGGAAGGGGTGAACACCGGGGAGCTGTTTTTT. The whole variable domain, remainder taken from reference TRBV5-1 and TRBJ2-2, is KAGVTQTPRYLIKTRGQQVTLSCSPISGHRSVSWYQQTPGQGLQFLFEYFSETQRNKGNFPGRFSGRQFSNSRSEMNVSTLELGDSALYLCASSLEGVNTGELFFGEGSRLTVL.

This clone was detected once. The V call is TRBV27, the J call TRBJ2-6; D possibly corresponds to TRBD2 (6 bases). Germline CDR1 MNHEY, CDR2 SMNVEV (reference sequence). The CDR3 loop spans 20 amino acids. Trimming shortened V by 3 bases and J by 0 bases, and 21 bases separated the two germline ends. The CDR3 loop is CASSFIGGSGVGSGANVLTF. CDR3 nucleotides: TGTGCCAGCAGTTTCATCGGGGGATCCGGGGTCGGCTCTGGGGCCAACGTCCTGACTTTC. Based on the CDR3 plus reference TRBV27 and TRBJ2-6, the full variable domain is EAQVTQNPRYLITVTGKKLTVTCSQNMNHEYMSWYRQDPGLGLRQIYYSMNVEVTDKGDVPEGYKVSRKEKRNFPLILESPSPNQTSLYFCASSFIGGSGVGSGANVLTFGAGSRLTVL.

This sequence joins TRBV27 and TRBJ2-1, with D possibly TRBD2 on 6 matching bases. Trimming shortened V by 0 bases and J by 9 bases, and 15 bases separated the two germline ends. The CDR3 contains 15 residues. CDR1 is MNHEY, CDR2 SMNVEV, per germline (reference sequence). The CDR3 DNA reads TGTGCCAGCAGTTTATCGTACTTGGAGGGGTTTGAGCAGTTCTTC. Residues: CASSLSYLEGFEQFF.

The chain carries TRBV18 and TRBJ2-1; D is perhaps TRBD2 (5 bases). The germline CDR1 and CDR2 sequences are KGHSH and LQKENI. The V end was cut by 3 bases, the J end by 6 bases, with 18 bases between. The length of the CDR3 is 16 residues. For the CDR3, the DNA is TGTGCCAGCTCACCCCCGGGATCAAATATAGGCAATGAGCAGTTCTTC. Translating gives CASSPPGSNIGNEQFF.

In its sample, this clone was seen a few times. V usage is TRBV27 and J usage is TRBJ1-4, with 7 bases matching TRBD1. J was trimmed by 4 bases and V by 10 bases; bases with no gene match: 6. Looked up from germline, CDR1 is MNHEY and CDR2 is SMNVEV (reference sequence). This CDR3 comprises 13 residues. CDR3 region: CATRTGGNEKLFF. The CDR3 DNA reads TGTGCCACCCGGACAGGAGGTAATGAAAAACTGTTTTTT. Full variable domain (rest looked up from reference TRBV27 and TRBJ1-4): EAQVTQNPRYLITVTGKKLTVTCSQNMNHEYMSWYRQDPGLGLRQIYYSMNVEVTDKGDVPEGYKVSRKEKRNFPLILESPSPNQTSLYFCATRTGGNEKLFFGSGTQLSVL.

In this sample, this clone turned up once. The J gene is TRBJ1-3, the V gene TRBV5-1; D not resolved. The V end lost 1 base, the J end lost 0 bases, and 11 bases lay between the germline ends. The germline V gene encodes CDR1 SGHRS and CDR2 YFSETQ. This CDR3 is 16 amino acids long. The CDR3 DNA sequence: TGCGCCAGCAGCTTGTTGCCAGGCCGCTCTGGAAACACCATATATTTT. This sequence encodes CASSLLPGRSGNTIYF. Together with reference TRBV5-1 and TRBJ1-3, the CDR3 gives the full variable domain: KAGVTQTPRYLIKTRGQQVTLSCSPISGHRSVSWYQQTPGQGLQFLFEYFSETQRNKGNFPGRFSGRQFSNSRSEMNVSTLELGDSALYLCASSLLPGRSGNTIYFGEGSWLTVV.

The gene calls are TRBV10-1 and TRBJ1-5; D might be TRBD1 (5 bases). Trimming stripped 4 bases from V and 3 bases from J, with 7 bases between. The CDR3 is made up of 13 amino acids. Germline values: CDR1 WNHNN, CDR2 SYGVQD (reference sequence). This chain's CDR3 is CASSVGVNQPQHF. CDR3 coding DNA: TGCGCCAGCAGTGTAGGGGTCAATCAGCCCCAGCATTTT.

The V and J genes are TRBV28 and TRBJ2-3, with a weak D call TRBD2 (6 bases). This CDR3 region has 18 residues. V was pared by 4 bases and J by 5 bases, with 25 bases between. Germline V gene sequence: CDR1 MDHEN, CDR2 SYDVKM. Here the CDR3 DNA reads TGTGCCAGCAGTTCTCCGAAACTAGCCTGGGGGGTTAGAGATACGCAGTATTTT. This sequence encodes CASSSPKLAWGVRDTQYF.

The genes are TRBV29-1 and TRBJ2-3; a weak D match, TRBD1 (6 bases). The CDR3 is made up of 13 amino acids. The ends were cut back, 5 bases at V and 0 bases at J, with 9 bases in the middle. The germline V gene has CDR1 SQVTM and CDR2 ANQGSEA. The CDR3 DNA follows: TGCAGCGTTACGACAGGTAGCACAGATACGCAGTATTTT. The encoded protein is CSVTTGSTDTQYF.

V and J are TRBV9 and TRBJ2-6; TRBD1 matches at 10 bases. Germline CDR1 and CDR2: SGDLS and YYNGEE. This CDR3 comprises 19 residues. J was trimmed by 6 bases and V by 0 bases; bases with no gene match: 12. CDR3 bases: TGTGCCAGCAGCGTAGGTAGGGGACAGGGGAGCCCGGTGGCCAACGTCCTGACTTTC. Amino acid sequence: CASSVGRGQGSPVANVLTF.

V gene TRBV7-6 combines with J gene TRBJ2-1; D is uncertain. CDR3 length equals 13 residues. The V and J ends lost 7 bases and 0 bases respectively, with 7 bases between them. Germline loops: CDR1 SGHVS, CDR2 FNYEAQ. The CDR3 DNA reads as TGTGCCAGCACTCCTAGCTCCTACAATGAGCAGTTCTTC. Residues: CASTPSSYNEQFF.

The V and J genes are TRBV5-8 and TRBJ1-3; 7 bases map to TRBD1. This CDR3 has 17 amino acids. Germline V lookup: CDR1 SGHTS, CDR2 YDEGEE. V dropped 3 bases and J dropped 1; count of bases not matched to a gene: 10. CDR3 coding DNA: TGTGCCAGCAGCTCCACGACAGGGTCTTTTTCTGGAAACACCATATATTTT. Encoded protein: CASSSTTGSFSGNTIYF.

The chain is built from TRBV5-4 and TRBJ2-3, with D unresolved. CDR1 is SGHNT, CDR2 YYREEE, per germline (reference sequence). This CDR3 has 16 residues. Trimming shortened V by 4 bases and J by 4 bases, and 19 bases separated the two germline ends. The CDR3 DNA is TGTGCCAGCAGCCCTGGAGATCTTCAAGGAGCAGATACGCAGTATTTT. Translated, it gives CASSPGDLQGADTQYF.

V gene TRBV9 combines with J gene TRBJ1-5; 8 bases line up with TRBD1. CDR3 length equals 15 residues. Germline V gene data show CDR1 as SGDLS and CDR2 as YYNGEE. Trimming removed 3 bases from V and 6 bases from J; junction bases left unmatched: 8. The CDR3 loop reads CASSAGQGGFQPQHF. CDR3 DNA: TGTGCCAGCAGCGCCGGACAGGGAGGTTTTCAGCCCCAGCATTTT.

This clone has a single count. The chain has TRBV5-1 and TRBJ2-1, with TRBD2 matching over 9 bases. CDR1 and CDR2 from the germline V gene are SGHRS and YFSETQ. The V and J ends lost 4 bases and 2 bases, in that order; junction bases with no gene match: 4. The CDR3 spans 15 residues. Here the CDR3 DNA reads TGCGCCAGCAGCCAGTCTAGCGGGGCCTACAATGAGCAGTTCTTC. Translating gives CASSQSSGAYNEQFF.

The chain combines TRBV6-5 with TRBJ2-2; a weak D match, TRBD2 (6 bases). CDR1 and CDR2 from the germline V gene are MNHEY and SVGAGI. This CDR3 has 15 residues. V was cut by 6 bases and J by 3 bases, with 14 bases left in between. The CDR3 DNA is TGTGCCAGCAGGCAACCTGGGGGGTACACCGGGGAGCTGTTTTTT. Translation gives CASRQPGGYTGELFF.

V gene TRBV5-1 combines with J gene TRBJ1-6, with 7 nucleotides matching TRBD1. Germline V gene sequence: CDR1 SGHRS, CDR2 YFSETQ. V lost 3 bases, J lost 7 bases, and 7 bases stayed unmatched. CDR3 length equals 15 residues. CDR3 DNA: TGCGCCAGCAGCTCCCAGGGGGTTCGAAATTCACCCCTCCACTTT. Amino acid sequence: CASSSQGVRNSPLHF.

The chain couples TRBV28 to TRBJ2-2; no clear D gene. The CDR3 extends over 14 amino acids. Looked up from germline, CDR1 is MDHEN and CDR2 is SYDVKM. V gave up 3 bases and J gave up 1 base, with 6 bases separating them. Here the CDR3 reads CASSLTGNTGELFF. CDR3 DNA sequence: TGTGCCAGCAGTTTGACGGGGAACACCGGGGAGCTGTTTTTT.

A single count supports this clone. V gene TRBV4-1 combines with J gene TRBJ2-1, with D possibly TRBD2 on 6 matching bases. This CDR3 comprises 15 residues. Trimming shortened V by 4 bases and J by 3 bases, and 13 bases separated the two germline ends. Germline CDR1 MGHRA, CDR2 YSYEKL. In DNA, the CDR3 is TGCGCCAGCAGCCTATGGGACTCTCTCTACAATGAGCAGTTCTTC. As protein: CASSLWDSLYNEQFF.